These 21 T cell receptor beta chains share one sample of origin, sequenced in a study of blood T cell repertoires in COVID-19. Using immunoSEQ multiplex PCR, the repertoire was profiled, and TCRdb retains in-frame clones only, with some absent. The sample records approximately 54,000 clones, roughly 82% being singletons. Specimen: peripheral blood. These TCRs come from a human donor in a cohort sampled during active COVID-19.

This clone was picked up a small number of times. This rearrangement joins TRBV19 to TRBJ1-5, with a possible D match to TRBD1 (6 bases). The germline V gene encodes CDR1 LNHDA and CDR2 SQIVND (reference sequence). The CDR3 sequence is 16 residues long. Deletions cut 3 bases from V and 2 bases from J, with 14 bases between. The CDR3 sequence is CASSILRGAGNQPQHF. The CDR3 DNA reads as TGTGCCAGTAGTATCCTCCGGGGGGCTGGCAATCAGCCCCAGCATTTT.

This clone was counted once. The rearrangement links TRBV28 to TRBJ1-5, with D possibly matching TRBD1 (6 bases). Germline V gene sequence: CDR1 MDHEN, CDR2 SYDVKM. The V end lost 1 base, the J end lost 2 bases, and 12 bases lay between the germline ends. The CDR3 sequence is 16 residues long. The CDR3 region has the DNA TGTGCCAGCAGTTTATTAGCGGGGGCGGGCAATCAGCCCCAGCATTTT. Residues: CASSLLAGAGNQPQHF.

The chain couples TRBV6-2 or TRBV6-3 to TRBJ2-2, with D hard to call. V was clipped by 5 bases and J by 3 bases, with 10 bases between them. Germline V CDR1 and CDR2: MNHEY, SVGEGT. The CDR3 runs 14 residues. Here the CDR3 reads CASSPSADTGELFF. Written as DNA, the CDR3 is TGTGCCAGCAGTCCCTCCGCAGACACCGGGGAGCTGTTTTTT.

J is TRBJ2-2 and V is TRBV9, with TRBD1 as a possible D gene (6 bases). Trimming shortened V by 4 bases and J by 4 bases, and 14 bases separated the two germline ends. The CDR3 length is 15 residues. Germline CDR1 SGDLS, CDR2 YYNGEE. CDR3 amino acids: CASSPHQGGTGELFF. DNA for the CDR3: TGTGCCAGCAGCCCTCACCAAGGGGGCACCGGGGAGCTGTTTTTT.

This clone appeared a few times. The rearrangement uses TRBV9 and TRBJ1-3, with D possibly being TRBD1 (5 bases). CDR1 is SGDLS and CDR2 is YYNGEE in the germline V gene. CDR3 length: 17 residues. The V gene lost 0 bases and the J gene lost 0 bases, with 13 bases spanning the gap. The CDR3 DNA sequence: TGTGCCAGCAGCGTAGATCAGGGCCCGAGCTCTGGAAACACCATATATTTT. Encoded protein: CASSVDQGPSSGNTIYF.

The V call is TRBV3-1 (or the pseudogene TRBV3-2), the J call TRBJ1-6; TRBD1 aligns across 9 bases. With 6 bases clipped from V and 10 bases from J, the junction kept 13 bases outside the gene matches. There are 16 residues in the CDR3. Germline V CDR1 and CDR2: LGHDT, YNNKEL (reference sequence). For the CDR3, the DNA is TGTGCCAGCAGGACTGCGGACAGGGGTTTTAGCTCACCCCTCCACTTT. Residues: CASRTADRGFSSPLHF.

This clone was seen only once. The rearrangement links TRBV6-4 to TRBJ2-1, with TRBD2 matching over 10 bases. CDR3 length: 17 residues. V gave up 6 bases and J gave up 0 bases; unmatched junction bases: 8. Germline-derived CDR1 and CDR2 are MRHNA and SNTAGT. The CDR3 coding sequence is TGTGCCAGCAGCCCCGGACTAGCGGAGACCTCCTACAATGAGCAGTTCTTC. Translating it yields CASSPGLAETSYNEQFF.

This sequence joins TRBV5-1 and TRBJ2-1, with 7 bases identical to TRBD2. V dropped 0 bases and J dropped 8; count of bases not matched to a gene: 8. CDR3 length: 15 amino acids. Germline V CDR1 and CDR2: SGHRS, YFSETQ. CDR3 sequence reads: CASSLASGVGYEQFF. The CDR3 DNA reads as TGCGCCAGCAGCTTGGCTAGCGGAGTGGGCTATGAGCAGTTCTTC.

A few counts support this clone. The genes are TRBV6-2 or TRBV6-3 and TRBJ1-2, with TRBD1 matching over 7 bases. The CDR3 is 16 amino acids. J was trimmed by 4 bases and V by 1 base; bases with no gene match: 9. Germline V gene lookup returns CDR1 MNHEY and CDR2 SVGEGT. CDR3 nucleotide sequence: TGTGCCAGCAGTTACTTTACCGGGACAGCGGGCTATGGCTACACCTTC. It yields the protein CASSYFTGTAGYGYTF.

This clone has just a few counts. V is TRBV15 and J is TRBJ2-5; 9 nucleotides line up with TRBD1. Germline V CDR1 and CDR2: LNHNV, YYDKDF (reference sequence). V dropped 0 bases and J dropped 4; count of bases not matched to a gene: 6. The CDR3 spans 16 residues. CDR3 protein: CATSRDPGQGAETQYF. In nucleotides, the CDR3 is TGTGCCACCAGCAGAGATCCGGGACAGGGAGCAGAGACCCAGTACTTC.

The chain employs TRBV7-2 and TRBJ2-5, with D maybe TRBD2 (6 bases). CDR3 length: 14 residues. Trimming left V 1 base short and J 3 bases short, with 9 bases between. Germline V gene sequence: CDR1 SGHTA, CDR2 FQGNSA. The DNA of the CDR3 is TGTGCCAGCAGCTTAGAACGGGGGAAAGAGACCCAGTACTTC. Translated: CASSLERGKETQYF. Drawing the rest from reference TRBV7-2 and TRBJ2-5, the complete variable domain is GAGVSQSPSNKVTEKGKDVELRCDPISGHTALYWYRQSLGQGLEFLIYFQGNSAPDKSGLPSDRFSAERTGGSVSTLTIQRTQQEDSAVYLCASSLERGKETQYFGPGTRLLVL.

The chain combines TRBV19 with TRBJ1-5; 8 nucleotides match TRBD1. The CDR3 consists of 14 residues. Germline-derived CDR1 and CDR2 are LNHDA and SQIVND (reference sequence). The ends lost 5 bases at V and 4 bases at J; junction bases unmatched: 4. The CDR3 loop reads CASSLQGVNQPQHF. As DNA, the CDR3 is TGTGCCAGTAGTCTACAGGGGGTGAATCAGCCCCAGCATTTT.

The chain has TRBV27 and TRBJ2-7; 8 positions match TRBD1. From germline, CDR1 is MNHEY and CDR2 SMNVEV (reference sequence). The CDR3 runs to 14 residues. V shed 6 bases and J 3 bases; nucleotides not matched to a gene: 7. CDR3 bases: TGTGCCAGCAGCCAGGGGGGACAGGACTACGAGCAGTACTTC. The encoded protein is CASSQGGQDYEQYF.

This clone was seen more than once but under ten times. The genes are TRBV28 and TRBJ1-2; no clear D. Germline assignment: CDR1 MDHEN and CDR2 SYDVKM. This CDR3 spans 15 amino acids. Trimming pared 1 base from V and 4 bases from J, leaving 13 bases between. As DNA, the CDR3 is TGTGCCAGCAGTTTATTGTCCGAGGGAATCTATGGCTACACCTTC. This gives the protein CASSLLSEGIYGYTF.

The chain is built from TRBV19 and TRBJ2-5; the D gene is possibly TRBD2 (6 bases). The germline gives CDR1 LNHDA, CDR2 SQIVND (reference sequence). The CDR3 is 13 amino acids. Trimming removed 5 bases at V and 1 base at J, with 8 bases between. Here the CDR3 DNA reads TGTGCCAGTAGTTGGAGGGGCCAAGAGACCCAGTACTTC. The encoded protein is CASSWRGQETQYF.

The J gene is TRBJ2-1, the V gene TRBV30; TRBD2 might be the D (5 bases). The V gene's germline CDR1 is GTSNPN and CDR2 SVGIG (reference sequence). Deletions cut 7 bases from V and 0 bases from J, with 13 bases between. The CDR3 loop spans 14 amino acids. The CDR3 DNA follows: TGTGCCTCACTAGACTACCCCTCCTACAATGAGCAGTTCTTC. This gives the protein CASLDYPSYNEQFF.

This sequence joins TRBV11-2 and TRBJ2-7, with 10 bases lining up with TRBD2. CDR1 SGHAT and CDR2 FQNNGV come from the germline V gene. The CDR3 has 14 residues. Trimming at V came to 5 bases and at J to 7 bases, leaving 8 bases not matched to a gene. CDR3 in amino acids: CASSPSSGRGEQYF. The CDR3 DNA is TGTGCCAGCAGCCCTTCTAGCGGGAGAGGTGAGCAGTACTTC.

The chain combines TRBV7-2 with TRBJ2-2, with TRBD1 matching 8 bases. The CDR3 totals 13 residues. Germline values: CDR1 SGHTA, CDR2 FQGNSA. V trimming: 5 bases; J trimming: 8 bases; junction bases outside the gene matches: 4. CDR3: CASSPGGRGELFF. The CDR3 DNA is TGTGCCAGCAGCCCAGGGGGCCGTGGGGAGCTGTTTTTT.

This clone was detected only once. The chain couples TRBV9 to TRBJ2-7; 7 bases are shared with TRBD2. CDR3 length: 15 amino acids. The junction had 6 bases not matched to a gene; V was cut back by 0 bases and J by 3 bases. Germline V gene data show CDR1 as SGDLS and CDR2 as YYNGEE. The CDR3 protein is CASSVGEGPSYEQYF. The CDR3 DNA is TGTGCCAGCAGCGTAGGGGAGGGACCGAGCTACGAGCAGTACTTC.

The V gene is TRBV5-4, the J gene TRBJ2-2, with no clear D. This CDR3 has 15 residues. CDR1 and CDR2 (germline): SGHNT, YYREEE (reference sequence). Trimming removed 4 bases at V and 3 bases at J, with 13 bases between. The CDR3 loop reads CASSTRNSYTGELFF. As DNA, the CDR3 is TGTGCCAGCAGCACAAGGAACAGTTACACCGGGGAGCTGTTTTTT.

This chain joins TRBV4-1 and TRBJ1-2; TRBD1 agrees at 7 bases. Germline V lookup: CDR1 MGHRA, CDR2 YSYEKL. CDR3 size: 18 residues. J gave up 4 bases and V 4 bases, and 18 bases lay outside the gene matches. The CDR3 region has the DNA TGCGCCAGCAGCCCACGTAGCCCTGGAGACAGGGAAACCTATGGCTACACCTTC. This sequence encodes CASSPRSPGDRETYGYTF.